The T cell receptor beta chain described here comes from a study of Ad26.COV2.S vaccination and SARS-CoV-2 variants. The ends were cut back, 7 bases at V and 0 bases at J, with 13 bases in the middle. The CDR3 contains 14 residues. Germline lookup yields CDR1 SGHKS and CDR2 YYEKEE (reference sequence). Treatment meaning: 15 to 20 received Ad26.COV2.S at low or high dose, single or two shots; several received placebo; per-sample allocation not given. The investigators took samples on day 63 after the first vaccine or placebo injection. The vaccine antigen was prefusion-stabilized Wuhan SARS-CoV-2 spike. Profiling relied on immunoSEQ multiplex PCR, and the TCRdb table lists in-frame clones only, not all of them. The sample holds about 460,000 clones; approximately 90% are singletons and the top ten take 1.5% to 2%.

This specimen was peripheral blood, taken in a trial of Ad26.COV2.S vaccine versus placebo. The chain is built from TRBV5-5 and TRBJ1-1, with D tentatively TRBD1 (5 bases). This receptor was identified in a person between 18 and 65 years old who received the Ad26.COV2.S COVID-19 vaccine or a placebo. The CDR3 loop reads CASGSMGVNTEAFF. CDR3 nucleotide sequence: TGTGCCAGCGGCTCAATGGGGGTGAACACTGAAGCTTTCTTT.